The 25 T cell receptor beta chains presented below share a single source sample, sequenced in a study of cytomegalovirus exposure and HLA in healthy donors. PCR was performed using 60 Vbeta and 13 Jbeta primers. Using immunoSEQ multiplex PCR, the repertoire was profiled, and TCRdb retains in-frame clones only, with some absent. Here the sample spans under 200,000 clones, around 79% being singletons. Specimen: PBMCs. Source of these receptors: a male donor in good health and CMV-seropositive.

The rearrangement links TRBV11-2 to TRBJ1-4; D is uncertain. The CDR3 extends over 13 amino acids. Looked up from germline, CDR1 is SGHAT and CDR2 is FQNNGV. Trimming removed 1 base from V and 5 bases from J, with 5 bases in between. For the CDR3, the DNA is TGTGCCAGCAGCTTAGCACGGAATGAAAAACTGTTTTTT. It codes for CASSLARNEKLFF.

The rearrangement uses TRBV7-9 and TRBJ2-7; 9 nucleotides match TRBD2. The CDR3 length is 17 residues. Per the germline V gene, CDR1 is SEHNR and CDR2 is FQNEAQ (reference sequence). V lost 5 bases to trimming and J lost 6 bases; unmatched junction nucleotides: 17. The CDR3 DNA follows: TGTGCCAGCAGCCGTCGAGACCTTCCGGGACTAGCTTCCGAGCAGTACTTC. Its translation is CASSRRDLPGLASEQYF.

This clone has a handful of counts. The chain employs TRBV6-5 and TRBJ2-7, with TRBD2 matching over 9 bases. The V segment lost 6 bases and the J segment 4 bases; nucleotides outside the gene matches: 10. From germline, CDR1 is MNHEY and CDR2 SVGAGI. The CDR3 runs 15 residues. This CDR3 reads CASRYSGGGRYEQYF. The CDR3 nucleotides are TGTGCCAGCAGATATAGCGGGGGAGGTCGATACGAGCAGTACTTC.

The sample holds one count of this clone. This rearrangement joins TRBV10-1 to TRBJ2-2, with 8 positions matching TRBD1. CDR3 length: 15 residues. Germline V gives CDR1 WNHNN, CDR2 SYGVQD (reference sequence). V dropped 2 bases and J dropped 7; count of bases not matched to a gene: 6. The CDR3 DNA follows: TGCGCCAGCAGTGAGACAGGGGGGTTTGGCGGGGAGCTGTTTTTT. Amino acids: CASSETGGFGGELFF.

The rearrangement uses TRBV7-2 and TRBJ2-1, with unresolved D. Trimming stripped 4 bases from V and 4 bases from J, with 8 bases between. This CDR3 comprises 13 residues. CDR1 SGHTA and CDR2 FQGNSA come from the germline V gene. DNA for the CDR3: TGTGCCAGCAGCTCCAACACATACAATGAGCAGTTCTTC. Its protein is CASSSNTYNEQFF.

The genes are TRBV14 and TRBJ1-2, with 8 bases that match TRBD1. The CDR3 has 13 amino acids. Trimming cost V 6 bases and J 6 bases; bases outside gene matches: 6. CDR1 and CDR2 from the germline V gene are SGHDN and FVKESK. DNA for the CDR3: TGTGCCAGCAGTCGACAGGGGATAGATGGCTACACCTTC. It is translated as CASSRQGIDGYTF.

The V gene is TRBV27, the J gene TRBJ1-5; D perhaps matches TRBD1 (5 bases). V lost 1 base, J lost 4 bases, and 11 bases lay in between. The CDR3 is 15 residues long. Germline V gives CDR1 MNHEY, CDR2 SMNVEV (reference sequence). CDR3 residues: CASSLYGGTNQPQHF. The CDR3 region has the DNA TGTGCCAGCAGTTTATACGGGGGTACGAATCAGCCCCAGCATTTT.

In DNA, the CDR3 is TGTGCCAGCAGTCTGGACAGGGGGAACACTGAAGCTTTCTTT. Its translation is CASSLDRGNTEAFF. V is TRBV11-2 and J is TRBJ1-1, with 9 bases lining up with TRBD1. CDR3 size: 14 residues. V lost 6 bases and J lost 1; bases outside the gene matches: 3. Germline V gives CDR1 SGHAT, CDR2 FQNNGV. Full variable domain (missing parts from reference TRBV11-2 and TRBJ1-1): EAGVAQSPRYKIIEKRQSVAFWCNPISGHATLYWYQQILGQGPKLLIQFQNNGVVDDSQLPKDRFSAERLKGVDSTLKIQPAKLEDSAVYLCASSLDRGNTEAFFGQGTRLTVV.

CDR3 nucleotide sequence: TGTGCCAGCAGCTCTTACAGGGGGCCTCGGGGCTATGGCTACACCTTC. The encoded protein is CASSSYRGPRGYGYTF. The chain has TRBV7-6 and TRBJ1-2; 9 nucleotides match TRBD1. CDR3 length: 16 residues. The junction had 10 bases not matched to a gene; V was cut back by 4 bases and J by 4 bases. Germline V lookup: CDR1 SGHVS, CDR2 FNYEAQ.

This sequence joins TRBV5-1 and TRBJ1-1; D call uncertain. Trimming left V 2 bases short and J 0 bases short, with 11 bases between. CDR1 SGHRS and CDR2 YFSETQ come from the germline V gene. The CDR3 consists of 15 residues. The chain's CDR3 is CASSLGAVMNTEAFF. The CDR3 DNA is TGCGCCAGCAGCTTAGGAGCAGTTATGAACACTGAAGCTTTCTTT.

CDR3: CASSEEGQGTYGYTF. CDR3 DNA sequence: TGTGCCAGCAGTGAGGAAGGACAGGGTACCTATGGCTACACCTTC. This chain joins TRBV2 and TRBJ1-2; 8 bases match TRBD1. Germline V gives CDR1 SNHLY, CDR2 FYNNEI. V trimming: 3 bases; J trimming: 4 bases; junction bases outside the gene matches: 7. The CDR3 totals 15 residues.

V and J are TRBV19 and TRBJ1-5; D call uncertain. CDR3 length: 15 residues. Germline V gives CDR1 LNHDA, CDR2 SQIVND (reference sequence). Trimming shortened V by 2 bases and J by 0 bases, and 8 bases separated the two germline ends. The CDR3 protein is CASSINFYSNQPQHF. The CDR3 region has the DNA TGTGCCAGTAGTATAAATTTTTATAGCAATCAGCCCCAGCATTTT.

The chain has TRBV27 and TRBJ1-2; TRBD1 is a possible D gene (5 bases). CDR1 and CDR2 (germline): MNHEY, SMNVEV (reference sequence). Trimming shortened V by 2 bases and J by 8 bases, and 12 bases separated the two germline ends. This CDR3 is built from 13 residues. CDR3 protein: CASSLSQGGGYTF. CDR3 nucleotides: TGTGCCAGCAGTTTAAGCCAGGGCGGCGGCTACACCTTC.

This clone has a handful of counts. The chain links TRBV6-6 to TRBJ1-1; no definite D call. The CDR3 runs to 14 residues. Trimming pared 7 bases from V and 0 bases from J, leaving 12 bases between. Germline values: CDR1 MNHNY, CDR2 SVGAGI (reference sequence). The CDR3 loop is CASTPRSLNTEAFF. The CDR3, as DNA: TGTGCCAGCACTCCCCGTTCCCTGAACACTGAAGCTTTCTTT.

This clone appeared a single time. The CDR3: CASSQVLRGSSYEQYF. DNA for the CDR3: TGTGCCAGCAGCCAAGTTTTGCGGGGGAGTTCCTACGAGCAGTACTTC. The rearrangement links TRBV4-2 to TRBJ2-7, with 7 positions matching TRBD2. The CDR3 runs 16 residues. V lost 1 base to trimming and J lost 1 base; unmatched junction nucleotides: 7. Germline V gene sequence: CDR1 LGHNA, CDR2 YNFKEQ.

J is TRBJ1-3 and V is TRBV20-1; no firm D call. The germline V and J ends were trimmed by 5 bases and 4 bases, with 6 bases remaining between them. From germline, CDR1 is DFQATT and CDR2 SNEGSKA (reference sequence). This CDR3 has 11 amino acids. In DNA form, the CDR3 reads TGCAGTGCTGCGAGGGGAAACACCATATATTTT. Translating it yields CSAARGNTIYF.

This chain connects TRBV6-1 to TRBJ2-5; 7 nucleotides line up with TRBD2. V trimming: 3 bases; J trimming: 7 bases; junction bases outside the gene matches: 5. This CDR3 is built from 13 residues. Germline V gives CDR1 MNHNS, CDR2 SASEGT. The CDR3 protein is CASSDGRGGTQYF. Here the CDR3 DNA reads TGTGCCAGCAGTGATGGGAGGGGTGGGACCCAGTACTTC.

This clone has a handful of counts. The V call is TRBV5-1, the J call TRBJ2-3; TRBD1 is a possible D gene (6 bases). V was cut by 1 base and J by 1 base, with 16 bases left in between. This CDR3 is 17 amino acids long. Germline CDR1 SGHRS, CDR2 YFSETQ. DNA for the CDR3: TGCGCCAGCAGCTTGATTCCGGGACAAGGGGGCACAGATACGCAGTATTTT. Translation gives CASSLIPGQGGTDTQYF.

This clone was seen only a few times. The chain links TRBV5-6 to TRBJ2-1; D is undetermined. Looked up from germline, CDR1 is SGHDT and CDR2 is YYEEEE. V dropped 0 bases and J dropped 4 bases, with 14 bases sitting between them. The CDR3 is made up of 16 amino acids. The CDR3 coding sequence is TGTGCCAGCAGCTTGGATGGTAGCCTTACTTACAATGAGCAGTTCTTC. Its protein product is CASSLDGSLTYNEQFF.

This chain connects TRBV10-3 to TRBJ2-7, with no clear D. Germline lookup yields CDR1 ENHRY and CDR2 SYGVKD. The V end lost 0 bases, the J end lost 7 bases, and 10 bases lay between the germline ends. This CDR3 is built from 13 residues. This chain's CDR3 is CAISESTLTEQYF. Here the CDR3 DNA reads TGTGCCATCAGTGAGTCGACTTTGACTGAGCAGTACTTC.

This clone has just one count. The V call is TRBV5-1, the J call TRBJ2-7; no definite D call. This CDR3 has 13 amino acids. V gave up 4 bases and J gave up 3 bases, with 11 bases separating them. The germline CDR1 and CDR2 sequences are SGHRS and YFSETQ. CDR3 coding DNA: TGCGCCAGCAGCGCCCGGGTCGACTACGAGCAGTACTTC. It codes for CASSARVDYEQYF.

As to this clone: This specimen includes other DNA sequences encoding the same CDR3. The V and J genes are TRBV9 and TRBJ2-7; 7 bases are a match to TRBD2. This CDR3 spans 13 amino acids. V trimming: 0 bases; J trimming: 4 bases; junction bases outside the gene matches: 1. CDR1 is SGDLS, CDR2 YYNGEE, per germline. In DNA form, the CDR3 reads TGTGCCAGCAGCGTAGTAGCGGGTTACGAGCAGTACTTC. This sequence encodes CASSVVAGYEQYF.

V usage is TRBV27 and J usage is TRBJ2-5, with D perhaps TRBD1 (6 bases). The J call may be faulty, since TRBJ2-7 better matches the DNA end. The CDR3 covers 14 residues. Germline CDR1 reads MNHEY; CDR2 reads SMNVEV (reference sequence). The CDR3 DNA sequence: TGTGCCAGCAGTTTTTCTAGGGACACTTACGAGCAGTACTTC. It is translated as CASSFSRDTYEQYF.

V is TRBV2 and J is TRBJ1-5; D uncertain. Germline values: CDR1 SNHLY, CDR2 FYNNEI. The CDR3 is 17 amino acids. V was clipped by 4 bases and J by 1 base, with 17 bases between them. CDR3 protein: CASSGLGNIWSNQPQHF. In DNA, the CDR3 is TGTGCCAGCAGTGGACTGGGTAATATTTGGAGCAATCAGCCCCAGCATTTT.

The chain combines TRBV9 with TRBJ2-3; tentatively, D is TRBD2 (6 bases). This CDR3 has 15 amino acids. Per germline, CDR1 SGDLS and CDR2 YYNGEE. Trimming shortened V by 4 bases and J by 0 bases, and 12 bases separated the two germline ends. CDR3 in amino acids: CASSLGLRSTDTQYF. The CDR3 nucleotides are TGTGCCAGCAGCTTGGGACTCAGGAGCACAGATACGCAGTATTTT.